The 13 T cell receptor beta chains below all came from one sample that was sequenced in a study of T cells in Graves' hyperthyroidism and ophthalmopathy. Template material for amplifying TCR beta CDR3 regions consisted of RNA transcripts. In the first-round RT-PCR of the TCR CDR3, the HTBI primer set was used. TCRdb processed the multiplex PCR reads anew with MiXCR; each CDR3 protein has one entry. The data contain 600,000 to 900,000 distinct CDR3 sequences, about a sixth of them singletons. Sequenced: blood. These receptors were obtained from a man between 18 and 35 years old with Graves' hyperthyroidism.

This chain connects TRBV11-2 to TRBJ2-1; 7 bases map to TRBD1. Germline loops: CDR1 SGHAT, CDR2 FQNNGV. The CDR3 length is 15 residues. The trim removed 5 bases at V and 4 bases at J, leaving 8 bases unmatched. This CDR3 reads CASSLYDRAYNEQFF. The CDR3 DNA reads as TGTGCCAGCAGCCTCTACGACAGGGCATACAATGAGCAGTTCTTC.

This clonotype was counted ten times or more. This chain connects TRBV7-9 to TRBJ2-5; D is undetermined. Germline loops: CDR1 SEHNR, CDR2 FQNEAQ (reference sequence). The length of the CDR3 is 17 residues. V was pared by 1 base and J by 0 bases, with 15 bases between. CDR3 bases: TGTGCCAGCAGCTTAGGTACCGAAACGATCCACCAAGAGACCCAGTACTTC. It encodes CASSLGTETIHQETQYF.

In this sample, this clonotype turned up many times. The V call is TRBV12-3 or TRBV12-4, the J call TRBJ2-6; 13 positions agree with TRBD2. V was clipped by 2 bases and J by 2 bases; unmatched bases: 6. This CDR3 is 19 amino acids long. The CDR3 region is CASSLTPGLAGTGANVLTF. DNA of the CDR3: TGTGCCAGCAGTTTAACCCCGGGACTAGCGGGGACTGGGGCCAACGTCCTGACTTTC.

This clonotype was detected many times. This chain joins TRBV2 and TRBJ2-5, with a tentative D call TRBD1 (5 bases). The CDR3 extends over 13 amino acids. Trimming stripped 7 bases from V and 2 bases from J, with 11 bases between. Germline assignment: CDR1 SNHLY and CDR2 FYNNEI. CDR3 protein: CASMGRSQETQYF. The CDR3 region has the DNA TGTGCCAGCATGGGGCGGTCACAAGAGACCCAGTACTTC. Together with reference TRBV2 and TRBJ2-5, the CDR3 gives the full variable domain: EPEVTQTPSHQVTQMGQEVILRCVPISNHLYFYWYRQILGQKVEFLVSFYNNEISEKSEIFDDQFSVERPDGSNFTLKIRSTKLEDSAMYFCASMGRSQETQYFGPGTRLLVL.

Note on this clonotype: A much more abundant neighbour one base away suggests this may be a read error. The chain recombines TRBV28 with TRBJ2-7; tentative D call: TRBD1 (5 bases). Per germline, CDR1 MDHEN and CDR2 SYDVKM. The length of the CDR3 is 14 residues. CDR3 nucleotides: TGTGCCAGCAGTTTACAGGGTTTCAGGTACGAGCAGTGCTTC. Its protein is CASSLQGFRYEQCF.

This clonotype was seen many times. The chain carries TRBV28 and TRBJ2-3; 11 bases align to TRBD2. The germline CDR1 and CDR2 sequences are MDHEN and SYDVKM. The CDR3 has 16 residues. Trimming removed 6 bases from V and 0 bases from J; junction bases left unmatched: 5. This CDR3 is CASSPRLAGSTDTQYF. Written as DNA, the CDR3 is TGTGCCAGCAGCCCTAGACTAGCGGGAAGCACAGATACGCAGTATTTT.

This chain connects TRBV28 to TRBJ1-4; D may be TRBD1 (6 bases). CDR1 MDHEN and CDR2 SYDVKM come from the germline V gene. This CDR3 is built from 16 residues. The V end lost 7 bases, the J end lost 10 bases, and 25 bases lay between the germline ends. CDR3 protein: CASTKLRSPQGTKLFF. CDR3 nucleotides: TGTGCCAGCACTAAATTAAGATCCCCGCAGGGGACAAAACTGTTTTTT.

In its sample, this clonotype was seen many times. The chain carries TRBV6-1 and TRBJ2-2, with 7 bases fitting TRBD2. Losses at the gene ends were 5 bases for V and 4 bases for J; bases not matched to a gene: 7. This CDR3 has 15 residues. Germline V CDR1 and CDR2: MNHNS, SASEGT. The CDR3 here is CASSTPGGSTGELFF. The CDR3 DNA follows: TGTGCCAGCAGTACTCCGGGAGGCAGCACCGGGGAGCTGTTTTTT.

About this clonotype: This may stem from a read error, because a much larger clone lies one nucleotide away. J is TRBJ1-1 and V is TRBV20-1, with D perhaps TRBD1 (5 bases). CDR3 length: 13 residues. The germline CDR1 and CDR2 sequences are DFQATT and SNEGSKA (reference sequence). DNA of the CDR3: TGCAGTGCTGATCCGGGACTAAACACTGGAGCTTTCTTT. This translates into CSADPGLNTGAFF.

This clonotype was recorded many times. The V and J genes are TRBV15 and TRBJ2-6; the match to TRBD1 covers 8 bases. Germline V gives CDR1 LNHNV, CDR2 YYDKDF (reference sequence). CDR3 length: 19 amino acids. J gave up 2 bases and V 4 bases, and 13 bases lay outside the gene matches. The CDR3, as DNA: TGTGCCACCAGCAAAATAGGACAGGGAAGGAGTGCTGGGGCCAACGTCCTGACTTTC. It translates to CATSKIGQGRSAGANVLTF.

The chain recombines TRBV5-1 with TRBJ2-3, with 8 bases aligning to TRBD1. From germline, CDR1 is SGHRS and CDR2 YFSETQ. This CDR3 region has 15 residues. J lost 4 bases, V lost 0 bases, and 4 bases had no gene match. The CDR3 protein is CASSLARGQADTQYF. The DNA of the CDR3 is TGCGCCAGCAGCTTGGCCAGGGGGCAGGCAGATACGCAGTATTTT.

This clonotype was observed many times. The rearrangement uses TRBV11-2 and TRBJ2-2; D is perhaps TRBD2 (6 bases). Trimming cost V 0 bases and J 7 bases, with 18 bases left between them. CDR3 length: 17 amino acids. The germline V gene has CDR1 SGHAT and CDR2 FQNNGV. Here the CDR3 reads CASSLEASAVSNGELFF. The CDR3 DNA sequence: TGTGCCAGCAGCTTAGAGGCTAGCGCCGTTTCCAACGGGGAGCTGTTTTTT.

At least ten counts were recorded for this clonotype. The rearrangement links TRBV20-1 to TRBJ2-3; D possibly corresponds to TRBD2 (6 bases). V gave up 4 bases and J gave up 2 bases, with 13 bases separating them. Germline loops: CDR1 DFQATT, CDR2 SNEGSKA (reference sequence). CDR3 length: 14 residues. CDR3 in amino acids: CSAKVGGPTDTQYF. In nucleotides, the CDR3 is TGCAGTGCTAAGGTGGGAGGCCCCACAGATACGCAGTATTTT.